This TCR beta chain was recorded in a study of neurological immune-mediated disorders. TCRdb re-called the 5' RACE reads through MiXCR, storing one row per CDR3 protein. Among 35,000 to 45,000 distinct CDR3 sequences listed, roughly 7% were seen once. This clonotype was seen at least ten times. There are 13 residues in the CDR3. The germline V gene encodes CDR1 LGHDT and CDR2 YNNKEL (reference sequence). V dropped 3 bases and J dropped 6 bases, with 9 bases sitting between them. The TCR sequence derives from a woman between 35 and 50 years old in good health. Sequenced material: PBMCs. This sequence joins TRBV3-1 and TRBJ2-1; D ambiguous. The CDR3 is CASSQARSNEQFF. CDR3 DNA: TGTGCCAGCAGCCAGGCCCGTTCCAATGAGCAGTTCTTC.